The subject of this entry is one TCR beta chain. Sequencing used immunoSEQ multiplex PCR; TCRdb keeps in-frame clones, though not all of them. This table has more than 120,000 clones, approximately 89% appearing once. The sample comes from a study of blood T cell repertoires in COVID-19. From germline, CDR1 is MDHEN and CDR2 SYDVKM. The ends lost 5 bases at V and 9 bases at J; junction bases unmatched: 14. This CDR3 has 16 residues. The chain recombines TRBV28 with TRBJ2-1; 9 bases agree with TRBD1. The receptor was derived from a human donor in a cohort sampled during active COVID-19. Sequencing was done on a sample of peripheral blood. For the CDR3, the DNA is TGTGCCAGCAGTCCGCTGGGACAGGGTCGTCGGGGTGAGCAGTTCTTC. Translating gives CASSPLGQGRRGEQFF.